A single sample is the source of the 8 T cell receptor beta chains below, sequenced in a study of graft-versus-host responses after intestinal transplantation. These receptors have no known antigen. The method was immunoSEQ multiplex PCR; TCRdb's version includes in-frame clones alone and lacks a portion of them. The repertoire holds 90,000 to 95,000 clones, with under 95% as singletons. The sequencing here drew on unstimulated CD8+ T cells sorted from spleen or lymph node cells, taken before intestinal transplant. All receptors derive from a human donor who received an intestinal transplant.

The V call is TRBV2, the J call TRBJ2-2, with D possibly being TRBD1 (5 bases). Trimming left V 1 base short and J 7 bases short, with 13 bases between. CDR1 and CDR2 (germline): SNHLY, FYNNEI. This CDR3 contains 15 residues. Here the CDR3 DNA reads TGTGCCAGCAGTGAAGTTGTGCAGGGCGGCGGGGAGCTGTTTTTT. This translates into CASSEVVQGGGELFF.

V is TRBV7-6 and J is TRBJ1-1; maybe TRBD1 (6 bases). V was shortened by 11 bases and J by 1 base, with 17 bases between the two germline ends. The CDR3 loop spans 14 amino acids. Germline CDR1 reads SGHVS; CDR2 reads FNYEAQ. The CDR3 nucleotides read TGTGCCGTAATCACGGACAGCTCGAACACTGAAGCTTTCTTT. Translation gives CAVITDSSNTEAFF.

This clone occurred once. The rearrangement joins TRBV28 to TRBJ1-2; TRBD1 might be the D (6 bases). The ends were cut back, 4 bases at V and 4 bases at J, with 16 bases in the middle. The CDR3 loop spans 15 amino acids. In germline, CDR1 is MDHEN, CDR2 SYDVKM. CDR3 protein: CASSSRGPYFYGYTF. The CDR3 DNA follows: TGTGCCAGCAGTTCCAGGGGTCCCTACTTCTATGGCTACACCTTC.

The CDR3 loop reads CASSGGDTMNTEAFF. The CDR3 DNA follows: TGTGCCAGTAGTGGCGGGGATACGATGAACACTGAAGCTTTCTTT. The rearrangement joins TRBV19 to TRBJ1-1; D is unclear. This CDR3 comprises 15 residues. The V end was cut by 5 bases, the J end by 0 bases, with 13 bases between. Germline CDR1 LNHDA, CDR2 SQIVND (reference sequence).

The genes are TRBV2 and TRBJ2-7; possibly TRBD1 for D (6 bases). The V gene lost 8 bases and the J gene lost 2 bases, with 13 bases spanning the gap. The CDR3 contains 13 residues. Germline loops: CDR1 SNHLY, CDR2 FYNNEI. The CDR3 sequence is CASEGDTAYEQYF. In DNA, the CDR3 is TGTGCCAGCGAGGGGGACACAGCCTACGAGCAGTACTTC.

The chain employs TRBV2 and TRBJ1-2; no reliable D call. The CDR3 loop spans 11 amino acids. Germline lookup yields CDR1 SNHLY and CDR2 FYNNEI. V was clipped by 0 bases and J by 7 bases, with 3 bases between them. The CDR3 protein is CASSEAFGYTF. For the CDR3, the DNA is TGTGCCAGCAGTGAAGCTTTTGGCTACACCTTC.

CDR3 sequence (DNA): TGTGCCAGCAGCCAGGAAGGTCGGGTCTGGGAGATCTACGAGCAGTACTTC. This translates into CASSQEGRVWEIYEQYF. V usage is TRBV7-9 and J usage is TRBJ2-7, with TRBD2 as a possible D gene (5 bases). Looked up from germline, CDR1 is SEHNR and CDR2 is FQNEAQ (reference sequence). The CDR3 sequence is 17 residues long. V was pared by 5 bases and J by 3 bases, with 23 bases between.

This clone appeared once. The chain carries TRBV7-9 and TRBJ2-5; D uncertain. Per germline, CDR1 SEHNR and CDR2 FQNEAQ (reference sequence). The CDR3 extends over 13 amino acids. Trimming shortened V by 5 bases and J by 5 bases, and 12 bases separated the two germline ends. CDR3 nucleotide sequence: TGTGCCAGCAGCCCCGCCTCGCGGGAGACCCAGTACTTC. Protein sequence: CASSPASRETQYF.